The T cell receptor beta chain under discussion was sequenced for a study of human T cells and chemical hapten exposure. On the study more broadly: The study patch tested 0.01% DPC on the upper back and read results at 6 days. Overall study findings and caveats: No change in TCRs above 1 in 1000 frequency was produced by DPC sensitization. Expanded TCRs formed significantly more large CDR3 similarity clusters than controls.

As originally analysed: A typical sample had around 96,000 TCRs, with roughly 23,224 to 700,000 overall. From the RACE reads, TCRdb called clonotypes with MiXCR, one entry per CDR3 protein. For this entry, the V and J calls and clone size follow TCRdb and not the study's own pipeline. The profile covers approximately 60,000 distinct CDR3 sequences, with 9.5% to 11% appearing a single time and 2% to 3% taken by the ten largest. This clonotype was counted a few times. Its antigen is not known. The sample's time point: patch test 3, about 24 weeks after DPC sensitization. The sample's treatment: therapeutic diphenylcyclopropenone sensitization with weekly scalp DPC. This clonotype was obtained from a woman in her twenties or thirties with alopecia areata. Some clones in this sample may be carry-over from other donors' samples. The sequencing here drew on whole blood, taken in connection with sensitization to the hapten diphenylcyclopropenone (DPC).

The CDR3 DNA is TGTGCCAGCTCACCAGGCCCGACAGGGTCAGAGACCCAGTACTTC. Translating it yields CASSPGPTGSETQYF. V usage is TRBV18 and J usage is TRBJ2-5; 7 bases map to TRBD1. CDR1 and CDR2 (germline): KGHSH, LQKENI. Trimming cost V 2 bases and J 4 bases; bases outside gene matches: 7. The CDR3 loop spans 15 amino acids.